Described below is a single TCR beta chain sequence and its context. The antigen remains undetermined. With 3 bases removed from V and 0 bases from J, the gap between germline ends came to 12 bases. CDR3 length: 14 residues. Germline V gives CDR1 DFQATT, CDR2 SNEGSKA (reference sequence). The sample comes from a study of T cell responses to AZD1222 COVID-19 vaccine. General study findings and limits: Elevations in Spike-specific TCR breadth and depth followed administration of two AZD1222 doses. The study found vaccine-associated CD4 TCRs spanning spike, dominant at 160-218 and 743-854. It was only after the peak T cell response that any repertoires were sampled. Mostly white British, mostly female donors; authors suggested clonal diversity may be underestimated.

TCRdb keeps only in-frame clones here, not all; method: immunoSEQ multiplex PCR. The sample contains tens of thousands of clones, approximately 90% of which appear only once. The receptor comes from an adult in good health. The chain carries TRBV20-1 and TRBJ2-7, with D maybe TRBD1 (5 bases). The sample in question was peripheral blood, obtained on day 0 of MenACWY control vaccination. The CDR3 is CSASTGGVSYEQYF. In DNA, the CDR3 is TGCAGTGCTAGTACAGGTGGGGTCTCCTACGAGCAGTACTTC.